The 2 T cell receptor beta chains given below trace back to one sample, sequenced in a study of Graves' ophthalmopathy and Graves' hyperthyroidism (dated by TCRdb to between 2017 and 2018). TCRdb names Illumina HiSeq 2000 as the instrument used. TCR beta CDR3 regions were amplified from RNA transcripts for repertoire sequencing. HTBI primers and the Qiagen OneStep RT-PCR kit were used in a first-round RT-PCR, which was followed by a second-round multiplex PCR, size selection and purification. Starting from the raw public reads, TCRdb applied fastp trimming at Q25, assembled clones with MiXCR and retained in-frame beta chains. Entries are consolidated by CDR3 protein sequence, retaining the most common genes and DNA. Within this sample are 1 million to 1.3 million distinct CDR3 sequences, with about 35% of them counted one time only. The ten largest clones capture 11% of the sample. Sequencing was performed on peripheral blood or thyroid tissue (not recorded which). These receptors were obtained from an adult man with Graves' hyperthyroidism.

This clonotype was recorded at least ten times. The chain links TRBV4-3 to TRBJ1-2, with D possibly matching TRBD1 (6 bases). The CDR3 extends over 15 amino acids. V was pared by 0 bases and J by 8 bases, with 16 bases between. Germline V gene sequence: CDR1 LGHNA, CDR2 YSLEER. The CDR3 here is CASSQDGGGSSGYTF. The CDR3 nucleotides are TGCGCCAGCAGCCAAGATGGGGGCGGTAGTAGCGGCTACACCTTC.

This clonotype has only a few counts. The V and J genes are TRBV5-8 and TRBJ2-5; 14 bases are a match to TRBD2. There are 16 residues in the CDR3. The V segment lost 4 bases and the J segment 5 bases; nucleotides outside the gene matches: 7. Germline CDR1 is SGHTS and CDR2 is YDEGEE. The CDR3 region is CASSAGLAGVAETQYF. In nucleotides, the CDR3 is TGTGCCAGCAGCGCGGGACTAGCGGGAGTAGCGGAGACCCAGTACTTC.